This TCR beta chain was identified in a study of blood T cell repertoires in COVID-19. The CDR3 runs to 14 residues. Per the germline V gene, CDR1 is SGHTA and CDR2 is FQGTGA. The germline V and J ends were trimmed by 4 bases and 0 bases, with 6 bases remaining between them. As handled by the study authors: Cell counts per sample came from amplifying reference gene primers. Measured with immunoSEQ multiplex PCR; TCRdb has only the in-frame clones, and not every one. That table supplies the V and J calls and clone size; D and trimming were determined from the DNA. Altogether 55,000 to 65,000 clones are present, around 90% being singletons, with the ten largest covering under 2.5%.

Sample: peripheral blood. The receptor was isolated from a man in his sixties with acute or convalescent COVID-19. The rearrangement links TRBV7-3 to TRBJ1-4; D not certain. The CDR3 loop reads CASSSNSTNEKLFF. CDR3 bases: TGTGCCAGCAGCTCCAACTCAACTAATGAAAAACTGTTTTTT.